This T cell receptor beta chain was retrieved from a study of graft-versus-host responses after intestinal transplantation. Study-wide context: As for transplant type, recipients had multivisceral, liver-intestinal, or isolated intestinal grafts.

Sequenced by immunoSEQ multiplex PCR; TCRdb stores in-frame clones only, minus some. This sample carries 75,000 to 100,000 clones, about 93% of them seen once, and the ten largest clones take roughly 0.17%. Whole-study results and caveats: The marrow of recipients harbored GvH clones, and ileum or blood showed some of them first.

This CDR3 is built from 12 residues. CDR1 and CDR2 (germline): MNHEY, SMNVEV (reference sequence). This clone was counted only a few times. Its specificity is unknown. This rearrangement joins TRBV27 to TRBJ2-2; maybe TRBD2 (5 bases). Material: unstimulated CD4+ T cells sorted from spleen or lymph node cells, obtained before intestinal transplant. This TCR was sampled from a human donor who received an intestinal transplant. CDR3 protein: CAPSRGTGELFF. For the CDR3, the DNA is TGTGCTCCGTCCCGGGGCACCGGGGAGCTGTTTTTT.